This paragraph reports one T cell receptor (beta chain). Its cognate antigen is unknown. Genomic DNA, the template, was used for profiling of the TCR beta VDJ and CDR3. One entry per CDR3 protein, called by TCRdb with MiXCR from the reads. The top ten clones hold about 90% of a sample with approximately 21,000 distinct CDR3 sequences, almost 40% of them seen once. This record comes from a study of CD8+CD57+ T cells in acquired aplastic anemia. Overall study findings and caveats: Patients' CD8+CD57+ cells proved less diverse than their total CD4+ and CD8+ pools, researchers found. Patients and controls shared some 30 CD8+ CDR3 sequences.

By flow cytometry, patients selected for sequencing had shown an expansion of CD8+CD57+ cells. Everyone among the patients had severe acquired aplastic anemia. Blood sampling was performed on the patients, and none of them had received therapy by then. The CD8+CD57+ cell fraction, enriched with beads, gave a mean 1.6 ug DNA. V lost 4 bases and J lost 3, with 9 bases in between. Germline V lookup: CDR1 SQVTM, CDR2 ANQGSEA. The CDR3 contains 12 residues. This sequence originates from a human donor with aplastic anemia. This rearrangement joins TRBV29-1 to TRBJ1-1; D gene unclear. The sequencing input was CD8+CD57+ T cells sorted from PBMCs. As for subset: bead-enriched CD8+CD57+ effector memory T cells from SAA patients. In nucleotides, the CDR3 is TGCAGCGTTGGGGCAGGATACACTGAAGCTTTCTTT. Its protein product is CSVGAGYTEAFF.